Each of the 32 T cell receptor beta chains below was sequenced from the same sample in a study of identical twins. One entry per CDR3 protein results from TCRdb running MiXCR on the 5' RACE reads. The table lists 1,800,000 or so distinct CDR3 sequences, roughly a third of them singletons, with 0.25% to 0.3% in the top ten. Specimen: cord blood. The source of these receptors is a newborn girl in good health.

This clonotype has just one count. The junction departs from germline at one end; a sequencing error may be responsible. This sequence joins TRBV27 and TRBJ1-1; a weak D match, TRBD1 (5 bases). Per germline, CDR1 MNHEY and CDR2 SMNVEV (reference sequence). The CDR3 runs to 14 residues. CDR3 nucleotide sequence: TGTGCCAGCAGTTTATCGGGGCTGAACACTAAAGCTTTCTTT. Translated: CASSLSGLNTKAFF.

CDR3 bases: TGTGCCAGCAGTTTTGGTGGGCAGGGAGGTGAAAAACTGTTTTTT. Its translation is CASSFGGQGGEKLFF. This chain links TRBV12-3 or TRBV12-4 with TRBJ1-4, with D possibly matching TRBD1 (5 bases). CDR3 length equals 15 residues. V was trimmed by 3 bases and J by 7 bases, leaving 15 bases between them.

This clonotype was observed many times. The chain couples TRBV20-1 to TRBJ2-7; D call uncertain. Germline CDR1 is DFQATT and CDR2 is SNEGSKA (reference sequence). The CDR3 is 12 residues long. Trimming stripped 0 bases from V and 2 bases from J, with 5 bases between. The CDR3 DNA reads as TGCAGTGCTAGAGATCCCCCCTACGAGCAGTACTTC. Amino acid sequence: CSARDPPYEQYF.

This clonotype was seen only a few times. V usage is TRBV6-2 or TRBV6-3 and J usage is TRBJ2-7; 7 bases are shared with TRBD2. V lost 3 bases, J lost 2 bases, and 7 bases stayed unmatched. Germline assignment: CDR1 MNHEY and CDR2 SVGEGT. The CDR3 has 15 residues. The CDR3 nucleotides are TGTGCCAGCAGTTATGCTGCGGGGGTCACCTACGAGCAGTACTTC. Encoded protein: CASSYAAGVTYEQYF.

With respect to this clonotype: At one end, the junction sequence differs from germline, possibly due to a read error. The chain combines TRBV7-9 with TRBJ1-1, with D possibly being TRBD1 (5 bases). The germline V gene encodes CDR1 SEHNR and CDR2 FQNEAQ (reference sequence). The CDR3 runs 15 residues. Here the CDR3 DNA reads TGTGCCATCCCGGGGGGGGGACCCGTGAACACTGAAACTTTCTTT. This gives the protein CAIPGGGPVNTETFF. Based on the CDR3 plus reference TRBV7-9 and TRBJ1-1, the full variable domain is DTGVSQNPRHKITKRGQNVTFRCDPISEHNRLYWYRQTLGQGPEFLTYFQNEAQLEKSRLLSDRFSAERPKGSFSTLEIQRTEQGDSAMYLCAIPGGGPVNTETFFGQGTRLTVV.

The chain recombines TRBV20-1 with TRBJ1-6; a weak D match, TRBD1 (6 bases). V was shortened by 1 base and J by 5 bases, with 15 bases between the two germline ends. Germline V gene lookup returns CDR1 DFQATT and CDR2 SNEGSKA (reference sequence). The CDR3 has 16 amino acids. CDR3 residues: CSARVPRGHNNSPLHF. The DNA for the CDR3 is TGCAGTGCTAGAGTACCCCGGGGACACAATAATTCACCCCTCCACTTT.

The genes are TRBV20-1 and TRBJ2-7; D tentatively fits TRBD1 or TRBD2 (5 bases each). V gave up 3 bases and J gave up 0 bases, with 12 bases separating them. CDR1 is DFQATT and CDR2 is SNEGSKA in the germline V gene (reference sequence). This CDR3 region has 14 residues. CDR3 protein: CSASIGTISYEQYF. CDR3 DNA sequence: TGCAGTGCTAGTATAGGGACGATCTCCTACGAGCAGTACTTC.

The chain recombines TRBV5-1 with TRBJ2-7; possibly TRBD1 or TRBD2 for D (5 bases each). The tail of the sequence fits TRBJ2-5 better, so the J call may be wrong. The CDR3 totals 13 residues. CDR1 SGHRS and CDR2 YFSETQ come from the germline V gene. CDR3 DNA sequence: TGCGCCAGCCGGGACCAAACTCTAGGGACCCAGTACTTC. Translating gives CASRDQTLGTQYF.

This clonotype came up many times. The CDR3 protein is CASSQATAIYTF. In nucleotides, the CDR3 is TGTGCCAGCAGCCAAGCGACAGCCATCTACACCTTC. The rearrangement uses TRBV4-2 and TRBJ1-2, with D tentatively TRBD1 (5 bases). Trimming shortened V by 1 base and J by 10 bases, and 10 bases separated the two germline ends. Germline-derived CDR1 and CDR2 are LGHNA and YNFKEQ. The CDR3 is 12 residues long.

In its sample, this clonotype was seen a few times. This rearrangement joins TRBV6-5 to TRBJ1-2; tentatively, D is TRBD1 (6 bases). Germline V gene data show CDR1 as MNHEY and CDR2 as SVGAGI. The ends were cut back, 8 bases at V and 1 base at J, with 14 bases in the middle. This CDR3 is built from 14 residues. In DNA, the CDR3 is TGTGCCAGCTCGCAGGGGCCCCGTAACTATGGCTACACCTTC. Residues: CASSQGPRNYGYTF.

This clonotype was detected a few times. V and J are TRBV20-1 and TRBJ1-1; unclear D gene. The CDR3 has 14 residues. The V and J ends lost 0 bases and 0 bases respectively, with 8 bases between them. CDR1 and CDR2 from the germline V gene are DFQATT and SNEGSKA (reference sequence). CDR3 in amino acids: CSARDRRLNTEAFF. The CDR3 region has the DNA TGCAGTGCTAGAGATAGGCGATTGAACACTGAAGCTTTCTTT.

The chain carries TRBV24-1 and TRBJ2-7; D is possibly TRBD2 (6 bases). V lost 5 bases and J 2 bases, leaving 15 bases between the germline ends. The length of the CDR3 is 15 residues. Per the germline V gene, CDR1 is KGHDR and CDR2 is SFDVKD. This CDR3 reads CATSVATDYPYEQYF. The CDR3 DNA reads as TGTGCCACCAGTGTTGCAACGGACTACCCCTACGAGCAGTACTTC.

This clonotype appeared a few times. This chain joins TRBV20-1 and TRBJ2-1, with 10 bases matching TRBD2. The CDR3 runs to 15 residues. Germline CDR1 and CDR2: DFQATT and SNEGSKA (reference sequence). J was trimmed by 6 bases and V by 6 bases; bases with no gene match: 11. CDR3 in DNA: TGCAGTGCCACCAAAGCGGGAGGGCCTTTCAATGAGCAGTTCTTC. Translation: CSATKAGGPFNEQFF.

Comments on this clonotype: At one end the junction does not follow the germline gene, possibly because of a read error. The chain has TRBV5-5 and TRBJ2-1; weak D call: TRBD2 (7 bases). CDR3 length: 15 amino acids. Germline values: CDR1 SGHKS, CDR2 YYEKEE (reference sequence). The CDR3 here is CPSSVRGAPYNEQFF. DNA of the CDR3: TGTCCCAGCAGCGTCCGGGGGGCGCCCTACAATGAGCAGTTCTTC.

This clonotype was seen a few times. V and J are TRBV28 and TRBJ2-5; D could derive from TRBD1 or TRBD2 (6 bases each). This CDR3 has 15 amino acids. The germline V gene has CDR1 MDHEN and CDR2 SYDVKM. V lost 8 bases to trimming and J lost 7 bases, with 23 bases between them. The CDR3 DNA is TGTGCCAGCGGGGGAACAGGGCAAGGTAGCGGGACCCAGTACTTC. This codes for CASGGTGQGSGTQYF.

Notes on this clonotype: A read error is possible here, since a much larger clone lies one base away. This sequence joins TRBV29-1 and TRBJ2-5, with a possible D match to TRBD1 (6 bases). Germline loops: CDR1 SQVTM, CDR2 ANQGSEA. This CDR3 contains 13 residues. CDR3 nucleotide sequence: TGCAGCGTTGAAGACAGGGGAAGGGAGACCCGGTACTTC. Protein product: CSVEDRGRETRYF.

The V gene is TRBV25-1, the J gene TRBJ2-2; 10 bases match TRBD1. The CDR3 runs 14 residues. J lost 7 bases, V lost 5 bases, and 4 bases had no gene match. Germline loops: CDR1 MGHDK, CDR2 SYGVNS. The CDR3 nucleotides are TGTGCCAGCAGTCAGACAGGGGGCCACGGGGAGCTGTTTTTT. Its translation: CASSQTGGHGELFF. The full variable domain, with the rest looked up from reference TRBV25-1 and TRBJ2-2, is EADIYQTPRYLVIGTGKKITLECSQTMGHDKMYWYQQDPGMELHLIHYSYGVNSTEKGDLSSESTVSRIRTEHFPLTLESARPSHTSQYLCASSQTGGHGELFFGEGSRLTVL.

The CDR3 protein is CASRTTGRSGANVLTF. CDR3 nucleotides: TGTGCCAGCAGGACAACAGGAAGATCTGGGGCCAACGTCCTGACTTTC. The V gene is TRBV6-1, the J gene TRBJ2-6; TRBD1 is a possible D gene (5 bases). CDR1 and CDR2 from the germline V gene are MNHNS and SASEGT. The CDR3 covers 16 residues. V dropped 6 bases and J dropped 1 base, with 13 bases sitting between them.

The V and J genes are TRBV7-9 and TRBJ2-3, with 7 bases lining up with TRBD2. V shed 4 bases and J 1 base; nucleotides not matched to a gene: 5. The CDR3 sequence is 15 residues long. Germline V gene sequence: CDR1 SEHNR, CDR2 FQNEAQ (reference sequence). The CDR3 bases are TGTGCCAGCAGCTCGACTAGCTCTCGCACAGATACGCAGTATTTT. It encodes CASSSTSSRTDTQYF.

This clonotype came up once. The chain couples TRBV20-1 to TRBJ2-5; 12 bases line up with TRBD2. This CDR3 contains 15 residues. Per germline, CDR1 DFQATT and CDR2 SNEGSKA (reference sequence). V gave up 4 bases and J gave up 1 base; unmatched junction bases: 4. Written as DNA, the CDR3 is TGCAGTGCTAAGCTAGCGGGGGGGTTCCAAGAGACCCAGTACTTC. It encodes CSAKLAGGFQETQYF.

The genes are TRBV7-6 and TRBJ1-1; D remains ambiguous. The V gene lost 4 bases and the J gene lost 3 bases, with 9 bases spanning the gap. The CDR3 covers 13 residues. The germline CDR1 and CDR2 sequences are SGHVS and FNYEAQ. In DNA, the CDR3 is TGTGCCAGCAGCTCCGACACCGACACTGAAGCTTTCTTT. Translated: CASSSDTDTEAFF.

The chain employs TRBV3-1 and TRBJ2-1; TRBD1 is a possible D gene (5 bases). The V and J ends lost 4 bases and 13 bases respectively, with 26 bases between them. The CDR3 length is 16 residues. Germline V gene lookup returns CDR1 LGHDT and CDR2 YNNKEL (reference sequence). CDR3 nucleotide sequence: TGTGCCAGCAGCCCCGGACACGGACCCATCCTAGAGACCCAGTTCTTC. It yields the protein CASSPGHGPILETQFF.

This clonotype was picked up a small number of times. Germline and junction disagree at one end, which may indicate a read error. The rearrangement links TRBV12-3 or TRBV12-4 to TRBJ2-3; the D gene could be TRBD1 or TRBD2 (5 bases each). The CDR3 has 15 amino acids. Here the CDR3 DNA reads TGTGCCAGCAGTCAGGGACGGGGTAACACAGATACGCCGTATTTT. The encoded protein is CASSQGRGNTDTPYF.

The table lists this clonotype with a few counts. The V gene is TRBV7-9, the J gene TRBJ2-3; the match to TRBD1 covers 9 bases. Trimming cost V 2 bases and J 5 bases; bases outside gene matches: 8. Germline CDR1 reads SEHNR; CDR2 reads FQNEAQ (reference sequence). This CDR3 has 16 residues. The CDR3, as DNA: TGTGCCAGCAGCTTAACCCTACAGGGGGCTCAAGATACGCAGTATTTT. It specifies CASSLTLQGAQDTQYF. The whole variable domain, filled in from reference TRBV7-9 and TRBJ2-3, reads DTGVSQNPRHKITKRGQNVTFRCDPISEHNRLYWYRQTLGQGPEFLTYFQNEAQLEKSRLLSDRFSAERPKGSFSTLEIQRTEQGDSAMYLCASSLTLQGAQDTQYFGPGTRLTVL.

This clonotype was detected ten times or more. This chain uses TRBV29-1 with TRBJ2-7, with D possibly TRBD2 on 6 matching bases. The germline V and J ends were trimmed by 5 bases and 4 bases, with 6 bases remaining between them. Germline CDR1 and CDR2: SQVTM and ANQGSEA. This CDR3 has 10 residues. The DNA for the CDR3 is TGCAGCGTTCGGGGGTACGAGCAGTACTTC. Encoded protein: CSVRGYEQYF.

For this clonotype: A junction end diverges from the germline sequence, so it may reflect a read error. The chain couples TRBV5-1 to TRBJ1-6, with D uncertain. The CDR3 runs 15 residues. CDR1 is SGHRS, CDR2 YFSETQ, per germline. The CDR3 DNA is TGCGCCAGCAGCTTGAGTTCGGCAGAATTTTCACCCCCCCACTTT. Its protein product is CASSLSSAEFSPPHF.

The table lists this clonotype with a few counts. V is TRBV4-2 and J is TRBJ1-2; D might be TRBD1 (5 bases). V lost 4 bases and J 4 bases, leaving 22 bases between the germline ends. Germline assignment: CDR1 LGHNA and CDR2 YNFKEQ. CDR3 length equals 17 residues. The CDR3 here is CASSPVLHRPYSYGYTF. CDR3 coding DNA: TGTGCCAGCAGCCCAGTCCTCCACAGGCCCTATAGCTATGGCTACACCTTC.

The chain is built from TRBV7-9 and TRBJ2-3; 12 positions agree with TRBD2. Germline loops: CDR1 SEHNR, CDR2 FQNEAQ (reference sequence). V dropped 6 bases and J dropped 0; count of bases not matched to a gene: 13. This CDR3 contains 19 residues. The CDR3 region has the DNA TGTGCCAGCAGAAAGAGACTAGCGGGAGCCCCGCTTAGCACAGATACGCAGTATTTT. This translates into CASRKRLAGAPLSTDTQYF.

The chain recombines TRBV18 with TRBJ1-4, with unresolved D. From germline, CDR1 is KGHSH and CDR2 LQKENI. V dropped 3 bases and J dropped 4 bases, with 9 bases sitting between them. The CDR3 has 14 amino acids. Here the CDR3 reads CASSPTVLNEKLFF. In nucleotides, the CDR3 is TGTGCCAGCTCACCGACTGTACTTAATGAAAAACTGTTTTTT.

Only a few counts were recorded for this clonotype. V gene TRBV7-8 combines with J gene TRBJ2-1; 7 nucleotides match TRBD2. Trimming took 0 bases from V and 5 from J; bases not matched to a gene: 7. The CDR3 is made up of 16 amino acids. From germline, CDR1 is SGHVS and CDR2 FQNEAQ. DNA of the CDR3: TGTGCCAGCAGCTTAGCCGGGAGGTCCTACAACAATGAGCAGTTCTTC. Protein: CASSLAGRSYNNEQFF. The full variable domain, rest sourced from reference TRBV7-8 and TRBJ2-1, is GAGVSQSPRYKVAKRGQDVALRCDPISGHVSLFWYQQALGQGPEFLTYFQNEAQLDKSGLPSDRFFAERPEGSVSTLKIQRTQQEDSAVYLCASSLAGRSYNNEQFFGPGTRLTVL.

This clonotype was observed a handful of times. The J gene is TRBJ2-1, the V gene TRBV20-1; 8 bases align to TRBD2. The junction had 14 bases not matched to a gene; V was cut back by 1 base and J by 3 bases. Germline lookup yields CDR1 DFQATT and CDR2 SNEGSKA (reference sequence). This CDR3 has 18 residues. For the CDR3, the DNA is TGCAGTGCTAGAGTACCGCCTTGGCGGGGGGCTAACTACAATGAGCAGTTCTTC. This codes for CSARVPPWRGANYNEQFF.

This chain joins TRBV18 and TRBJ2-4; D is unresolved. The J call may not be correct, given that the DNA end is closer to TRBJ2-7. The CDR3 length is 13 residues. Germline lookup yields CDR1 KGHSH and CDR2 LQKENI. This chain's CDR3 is CASSPREKYEQYF. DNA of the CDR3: TGTGCCAGCTCACCACGAGAGAAATACGAGCAGTACTTC.